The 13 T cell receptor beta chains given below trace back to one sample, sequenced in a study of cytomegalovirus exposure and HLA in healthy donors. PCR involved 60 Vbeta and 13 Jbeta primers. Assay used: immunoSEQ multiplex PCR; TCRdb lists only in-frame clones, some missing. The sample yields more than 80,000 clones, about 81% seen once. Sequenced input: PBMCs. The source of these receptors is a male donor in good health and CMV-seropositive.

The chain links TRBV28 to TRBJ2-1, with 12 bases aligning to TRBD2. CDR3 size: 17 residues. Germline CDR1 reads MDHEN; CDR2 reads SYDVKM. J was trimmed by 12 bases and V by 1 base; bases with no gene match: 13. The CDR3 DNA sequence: TGTGCCAGCAGTTTATCAGTCTTGAGACTAGCGGGAGTTAGGCAGTTCTTC. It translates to CASSLSVLRLAGVRQFF. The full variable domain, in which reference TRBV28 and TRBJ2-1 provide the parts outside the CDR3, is DVKVTQSSRYLVKRTGEKVFLECVQDMDHENMFWYRQDPGLGLRLIYFSYDVKMKEKGDIPEGYSVSREKKERFSLILESASTNQTSMYLCASSLSVLRLAGVRQFFGPGTRLTVL.

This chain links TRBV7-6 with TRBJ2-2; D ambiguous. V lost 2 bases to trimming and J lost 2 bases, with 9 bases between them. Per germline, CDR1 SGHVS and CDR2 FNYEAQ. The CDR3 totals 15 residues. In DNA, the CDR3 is TGTGCCAGCAGCTTAAGTACAGTTAACACCGGGGAGCTGTTTTTT. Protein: CASSLSTVNTGELFF.

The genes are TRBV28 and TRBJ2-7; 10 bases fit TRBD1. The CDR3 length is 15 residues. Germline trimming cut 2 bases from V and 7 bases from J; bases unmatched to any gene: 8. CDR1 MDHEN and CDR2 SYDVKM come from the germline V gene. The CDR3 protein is CASSLTGTGAREQYF. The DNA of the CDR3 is TGTGCCAGCAGTTTAACCGGGACAGGGGCGCGAGAGCAGTACTTC.

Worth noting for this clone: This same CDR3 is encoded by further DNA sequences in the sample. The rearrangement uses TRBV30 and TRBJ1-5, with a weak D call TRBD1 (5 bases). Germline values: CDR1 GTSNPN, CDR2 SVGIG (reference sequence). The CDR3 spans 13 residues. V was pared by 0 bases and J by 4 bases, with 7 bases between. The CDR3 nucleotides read TGTGCCTGGAGTGTGCAGGGAAATCAGCCCCAGCATTTT. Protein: CAWSVQGNQPQHF.

The CDR3 region is CASSLAGYNEQFF. CDR3 nucleotide sequence: TGTGCCAGCAGTTTAGCGGGCTACAATGAGCAGTTCTTC. The rearrangement uses TRBV27 and TRBJ2-1; tentative D call: TRBD2 (5 bases). Per the germline V gene, CDR1 is MNHEY and CDR2 is SMNVEV (reference sequence). The CDR3 covers 13 residues. V lost 2 bases and J lost 3, with 5 bases in between.

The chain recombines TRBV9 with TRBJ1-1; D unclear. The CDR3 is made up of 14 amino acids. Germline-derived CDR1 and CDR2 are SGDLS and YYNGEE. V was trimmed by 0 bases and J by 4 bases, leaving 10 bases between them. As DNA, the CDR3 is TGTGCCAGCAGCGTAGTTTGGAGCGGCACTGAAGCTTTCTTT. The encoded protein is CASSVVWSGTEAFF.

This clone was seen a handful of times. In DNA form, the CDR3 reads TGTGCCAGCAGCTTTGGACAATCCTACGAGCAGTACTTC. Amino acids: CASSFGQSYEQYF. The V gene is TRBV7-3, the J gene TRBJ2-7; D might be TRBD1 (5 bases). CDR1 and CDR2 (germline): SGHTA, FQGTGA. V gave up 3 bases and J gave up 1 base, with 7 bases separating them. The CDR3 is 13 residues long.

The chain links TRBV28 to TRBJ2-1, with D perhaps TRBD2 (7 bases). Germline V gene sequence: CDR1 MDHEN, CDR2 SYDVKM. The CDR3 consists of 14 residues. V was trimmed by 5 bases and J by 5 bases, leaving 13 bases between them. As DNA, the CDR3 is TGTGCCAGCAGTGGCTGGGGGGGCCACAATGAGCAGTTCTTC. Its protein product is CASSGWGGHNEQFF.

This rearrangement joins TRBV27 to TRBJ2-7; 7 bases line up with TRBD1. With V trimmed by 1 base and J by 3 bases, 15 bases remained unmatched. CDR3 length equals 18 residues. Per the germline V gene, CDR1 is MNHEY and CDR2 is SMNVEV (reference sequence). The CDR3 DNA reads TGTGCCAGCAGTTTATTGCCACCGACCGGGACAGCTTACTACGAGCAGTACTTC. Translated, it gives CASSLLPPTGTAYYEQYF.

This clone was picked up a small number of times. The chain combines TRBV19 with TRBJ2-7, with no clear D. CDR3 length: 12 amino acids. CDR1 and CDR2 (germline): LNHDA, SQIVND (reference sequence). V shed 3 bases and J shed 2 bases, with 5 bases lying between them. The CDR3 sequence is CASSIWPYEQYF. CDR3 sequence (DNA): TGTGCCAGTAGTATTTGGCCCTACGAGCAGTACTTC.

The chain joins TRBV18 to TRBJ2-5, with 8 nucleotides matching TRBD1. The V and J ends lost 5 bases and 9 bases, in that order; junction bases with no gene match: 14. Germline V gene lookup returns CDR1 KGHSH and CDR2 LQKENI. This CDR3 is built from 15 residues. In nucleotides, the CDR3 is TGTGCCAGCTCAACGAACATGACAGGGGCCGGGGCCCAGTACTTC. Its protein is CASSTNMTGAGAQYF.

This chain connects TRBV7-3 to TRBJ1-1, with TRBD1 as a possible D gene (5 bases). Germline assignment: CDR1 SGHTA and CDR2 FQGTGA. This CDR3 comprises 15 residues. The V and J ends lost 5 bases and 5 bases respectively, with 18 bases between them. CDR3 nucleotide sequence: TGTGCCAGCAGCCCCCAGGGCGGGGGTGGAACTGAAGCTTTCTTT. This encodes CASSPQGGGGTEAFF.

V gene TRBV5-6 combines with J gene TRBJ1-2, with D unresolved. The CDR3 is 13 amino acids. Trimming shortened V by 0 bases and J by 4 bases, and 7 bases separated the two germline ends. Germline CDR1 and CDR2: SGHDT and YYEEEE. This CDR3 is CASSLGAFYGYTF. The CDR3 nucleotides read TGTGCCAGCAGCTTGGGAGCTTTCTATGGCTACACCTTC.